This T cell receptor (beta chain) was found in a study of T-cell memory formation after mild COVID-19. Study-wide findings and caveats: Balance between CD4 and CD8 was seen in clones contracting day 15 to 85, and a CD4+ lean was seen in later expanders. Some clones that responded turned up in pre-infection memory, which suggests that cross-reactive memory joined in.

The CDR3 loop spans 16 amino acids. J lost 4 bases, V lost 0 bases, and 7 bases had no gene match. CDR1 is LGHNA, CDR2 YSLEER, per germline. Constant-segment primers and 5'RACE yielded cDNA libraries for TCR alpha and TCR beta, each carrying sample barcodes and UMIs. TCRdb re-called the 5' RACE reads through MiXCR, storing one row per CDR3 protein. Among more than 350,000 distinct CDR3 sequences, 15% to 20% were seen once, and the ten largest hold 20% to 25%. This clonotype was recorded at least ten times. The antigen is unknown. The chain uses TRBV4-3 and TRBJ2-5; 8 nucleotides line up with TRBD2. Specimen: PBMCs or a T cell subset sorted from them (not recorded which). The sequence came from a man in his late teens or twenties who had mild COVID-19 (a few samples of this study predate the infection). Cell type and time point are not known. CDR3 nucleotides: TGCGCCAGCAGCCAAGATCCAATGGCGGGGGGAGAGACCCAGTACTTC. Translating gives CASSQDPMAGGETQYF.